Below, 27 T cell receptor beta chains from the same sample are listed, as sequenced in a study of blood T cells in healthy people across ages. Using a J-beta primer mix together with a sample-barcoded 5' primer, a second PCR was run for about 7 to 12 cycles. TCRdb reanalysed the 5' RACE reads using MiXCR and keeps one entry per CDR3 protein. The table lists more than 700,000 distinct CDR3 sequences, 40% to 65% of them singletons, with around 41% in the top ten. Sequenced material: blood. All receptors derive from a man of 80 years or more in good health.

This chain uses TRBV7-2 with TRBJ2-1; D is undetermined. Trimming cost V 5 bases and J 5 bases, with 13 bases left between them. The germline V gene has CDR1 SGHTA and CDR2 FQGNSA. The CDR3 has 14 residues. The CDR3 DNA sequence: TGTGCCAGCAGCGCGCCTACTCAACACAATGAGCAGTTCTTC. This gives the protein CASSAPTQHNEQFF.

This clonotype was observed at least ten times. The chain employs TRBV14 and TRBJ2-1, with 10 bases identical to TRBD2. CDR1 and CDR2 from the germline V gene are SGHDN and FVKESK. CDR3 length: 15 residues. The ends lost 1 base at V and 6 bases at J; junction bases unmatched: 3. As DNA, the CDR3 is TGTGCCAGCAGCCAAGCAGCGGGAGGGCCCAATGAGCAGTTCTTC. Amino acids: CASSQAAGGPNEQFF. The full variable domain, in which reference TRBV14 and TRBJ2-1 provide the parts outside the CDR3, is EAGVTQFPSHSVIEKGQTVTLRCDPISGHDNLYWYRRVMGKEIKFLLHFVKESKQDESGMPNNRFLAERTGGTYSTLKVQPAELEDSGVYFCASSQAAGGPNEQFFGPGTRLTVL.

V usage is TRBV7-2 and J usage is TRBJ2-3; D ambiguous. Germline V gene lookup returns CDR1 SGHTA and CDR2 FQGNSA. Trimming stripped 2 bases from V and 6 bases from J, with 12 bases between. This CDR3 has 14 amino acids. The CDR3 spells CASSLRYRVDTQYF. CDR3 DNA sequence: TGTGCCAGCAGCTTAAGGTATAGGGTGGATACGCAGTATTTT.

The chain is built from TRBV3-1 and TRBJ1-5, with D unresolved. Trimming took 1 base from V and 9 from J, leaving 10 bases between them. This CDR3 spans 13 amino acids. CDR1 and CDR2 from the germline V gene are LGHDT and YNNKEL (reference sequence). The CDR3 protein is CASSQGGLGPQHF. DNA of the CDR3: TGTGCCAGCAGCCAAGGGGGTTTGGGGCCCCAGCATTTT.

The chain has TRBV7-8 and TRBJ2-3; tentative D call: TRBD2 (6 bases). The CDR3 is 16 residues long. Germline V lookup: CDR1 SGHVS, CDR2 FQNEAQ. The V and J ends lost 1 base and 0 bases respectively, with 11 bases between them. CDR3 DNA: TGTGCCAGCAGCTTAGGCACTAGCTCAAGCACAGATACGCAGTATTTT. Translation gives CASSLGTSSSTDTQYF.

CDR3 protein: CASSRLAGGHEQYF. As DNA, the CDR3 is TGTGCCAGCAGCAGACTAGCGGGAGGCCACGAGCAGTACTTC. The chain couples TRBV2 to TRBJ2-7, with 13 bases aligning to TRBD2. J lost 5 bases, V lost 6 bases, and 4 bases had no gene match. CDR3 length equals 14 residues. Germline-derived CDR1 and CDR2 are SNHLY and FYNNEI.

This clonotype was seen ten or more times. V gene TRBV7-2 combines with J gene TRBJ2-7; D ambiguous. The germline CDR1 and CDR2 sequences are SGHTA and FQGNSA. V was trimmed by 7 bases and J by 3 bases, leaving 7 bases between them. The CDR3 has 11 amino acids. DNA for the CDR3: TGTGCCAGCACGTTCGGCTACGAGCAGTACTTC. The encoded protein is CASTFGYEQYF. Drawing the rest from reference TRBV7-2 and TRBJ2-7, the complete variable domain is GAGVSQSPSNKVTEKGKDVELRCDPISGHTALYWYRQSLGQGLEFLIYFQGNSAPDKSGLPSDRFSAERTGGSVSTLTIQRTQQEDSAVYLCASTFGYEQYFGPGTRLTVT.

This chain uses TRBV12-3 or TRBV12-4 with TRBJ1-5; D is unresolved. This CDR3 spans 13 amino acids. Deletions cut 4 bases from V and 0 bases from J, with 4 bases between. CDR3 coding DNA: TGTGCCAGCAGTTCCCATAGCAATCAGCCCCAGCATTTT. Amino acid sequence: CASSSHSNQPQHF.

This clonotype was picked up a small number of times. The DNA of the CDR3 is TGTGCCAGCAGTTCCGCAGGACCCTACTACGAGCAGTACTTC. Encoded protein: CASSSAGPYYEQYF. This chain connects TRBV6-2 or TRBV6-3 to TRBJ2-7; D uncertain. Trimming cost V 4 bases and J 3 bases, with 13 bases left between them. This CDR3 has 14 amino acids. In germline, CDR1 is MNHEY, CDR2 SVGEGT.

This clonotype was recorded once. The V call is TRBV6-5, the J call TRBJ1-2; a weak D match, TRBD1 (5 bases). Deletions cut 6 bases from V and 4 bases from J, with 15 bases between. Germline V lookup: CDR1 MNHEY, CDR2 SVGAGI. CDR3 size: 14 residues. CDR3 residues: CASSSGVILYGYTF. As DNA, the CDR3 is TGTGCCAGCAGCTCGGGGGTAATTCTCTATGGCTACACCTTC.

This chain connects TRBV20-1 to TRBJ1-2; maybe TRBD1 (5 bases). V shed 1 base and J shed 10 bases, with 22 bases lying between them. The CDR3 totals 15 residues. Germline V gene sequence: CDR1 DFQATT, CDR2 SNEGSKA (reference sequence). In nucleotides, the CDR3 is TGCAGTGCTAGAGTTAGAGGGCCCTGGCAGGGAGCCTACACCTTC. Its translation: CSARVRGPWQGAYTF.

Note on this clonotype: The conserved final phenylalanine or tryptophan is absent from the CDR3, which likely points to a read error. The gene calls are TRBV20-1 and TRBJ2-3; TRBD2 is a possible D gene (6 bases). V lost 1 base and J lost 4, with 15 bases in between. Per the germline V gene, CDR1 is DFQATT and CDR2 is SNEGSKA (reference sequence). The CDR3 sequence is 15 residues long. The CDR3 bases are TGCAGTGCTAGAGTGTACGGGAGAGGGGCAGATACGCAGTATTCT. This translates into CSARVYGRGADTQYS.

The rearrangement uses TRBV6-1 and TRBJ2-7; D is possibly TRBD2 (6 bases). From germline, CDR1 is MNHNS and CDR2 SASEGT. The CDR3 totals 15 residues. The V end was cut by 6 bases, the J end by 5 bases, with 20 bases between. The CDR3 bases are TGTGCCAGCAGGGGACTCCAACTACAAACCCACGAGCAGTACTTC. Amino acid sequence: CASRGLQLQTHEQYF.

This chain uses TRBV5-1 with TRBJ2-3; no firm D call. Germline loops: CDR1 SGHRS, CDR2 YFSETQ. The germline V and J ends were trimmed by 1 base and 14 bases, with 20 bases remaining between them. CDR3 length: 14 residues. The CDR3 loop is CASSLLGGPAYAYF. The DNA of the CDR3 is TGCGCCAGCAGCTTGTTGGGCGGCCCAGCGTACGCGTATTTT.

In DNA, the CDR3 is TGCGCCAGCAGCTCCGATGGTCCTCCGAGGGGCAATGAGCAGTTCTTC. It specifies CASSSDGPPRGNEQFF. V gene TRBV5-1 combines with J gene TRBJ2-1, with D tentatively TRBD1 or TRBD2 (5 bases each). CDR1 is SGHRS and CDR2 is YFSETQ in the germline V gene. This CDR3 has 16 amino acids. Trimming left V 3 bases short and J 6 bases short, with 19 bases between. The variable domain in full, completed from reference TRBV5-1 and TRBJ2-1, reads KAGVTQTPRYLIKTRGQQVTLSCSPISGHRSVSWYQQTPGQGLQFLFEYFSETQRNKGNFPGRFSGRQFSNSRSEMNVSTLELGDSALYLCASSSDGPPRGNEQFFGPGTRLTVL.

This chain joins TRBV20-1 and TRBJ2-4; 13 bases agree with TRBD2. The closer fit of TRBJ2-7 to the DNA end suggests the J call may be wrong. The V gene's germline CDR1 is DFQATT and CDR2 SNEGSKA (reference sequence). The CDR3 sequence is 16 residues long. The CDR3 sequence is CSAGGTSGTSSYEQYF. In DNA, the CDR3 is TGCAGTGCTGGGGGGACTAGCGGGACGTCTTCGTACGAGCAGTACTTC.

The chain combines TRBV6-2 or TRBV6-3 with TRBJ1-2, with 8 bases matching TRBD1. V dropped 4 bases and J dropped 7; count of bases not matched to a gene: 11. This CDR3 is built from 15 residues. Per the germline V gene, CDR1 is MNHEY and CDR2 is SVGEGT. Here the CDR3 DNA reads TGTGCCAGCAGTTTCCAGGACAGGGAGTCGAGTGGCTACACCTTC. It is translated as CASSFQDRESSGYTF.

This clonotype was observed a handful of times. V gene TRBV2 combines with J gene TRBJ2-1; 14 nucleotides match TRBD2. Trimming cost V 7 bases and J 6 bases; bases outside gene matches: 8. The CDR3 sequence is 16 residues long. Germline CDR1 is SNHLY and CDR2 is FYNNEI. CDR3 in amino acids: CASTLTSGRVLNEQFF. Here the CDR3 DNA reads TGTGCCAGCACCTTGACTAGCGGGAGGGTACTCAATGAGCAGTTCTTC.

This clonotype was seen a handful of times. V is TRBV5-1 and J is TRBJ2-1; D uncertain. CDR1 and CDR2 from the germline V gene are SGHRS and YFSETQ. The CDR3 loop spans 11 amino acids. V gave up 5 bases and J gave up 3 bases, with 3 bases separating them. In DNA, the CDR3 is TGCGCCAGCAGGATCTACAATGAGCAGTTCTTC. Translated: CASRIYNEQFF.

With respect to this clonotype: A read error may be the cause here, since a much bigger clone is one base away. The V gene is TRBV7-9, the J gene TRBJ2-7, with D hard to call. There are 13 residues in the CDR3. The germline V gene encodes CDR1 SEHNR and CDR2 FQNEAQ (reference sequence). Trimming shortened V by 3 bases and J by 0 bases, and 6 bases separated the two germline ends. CDR3 DNA: TGTGCCAGCAGCTTCGACGGCTCCTACGAGCAGTACTTC. This sequence encodes CASSFDGSYEQYF.

This clonotype was seen only once. Possible read error: a much larger clone is one base away. The chain has TRBV15 and TRBJ2-7; the D gene is possibly TRBD1 (5 bases). The CDR3 contains 14 residues. CDR1 and CDR2 (germline): LNHNV, YYDKDF (reference sequence). CDR3 DNA: TGTGCCGCCAGCAGAGAAGGGGTTTCCTACGAGCAGTACTTC. Its protein product is CAASREGVSYEQYF.

This clonotype has more than one count but fewer than ten. The chain carries TRBV5-1 and TRBJ2-5; D gene uncertain. Germline CDR1 is SGHRS and CDR2 is YFSETQ. The V end was cut by 4 bases, the J end by 2 bases, with 6 bases between. The CDR3 runs to 12 residues. CDR3 sequence: CASSPEQETQYF. CDR3 coding DNA: TGCGCCAGCAGCCCTGAACAAGAGACCCAGTACTTC.

This clonotype was seen only a few times. V usage is TRBV7-2 and J usage is TRBJ2-3, with 9 bases fitting TRBD1. Germline V gives CDR1 SGHTA, CDR2 FQGNSA. The CDR3 runs to 15 residues. The J segment lost 2 bases and the V segment lost 5 bases, leaving 5 bases of the junction unmatched. Written as DNA, the CDR3 is TGTGCCAGCAGCCCGGGACAGGGTTCCACAGATACGCAGTATTTT. Protein sequence: CASSPGQGSTDTQYF.

J is TRBJ2-5 and V is TRBV3-1; possible D gene TRBD1, 5 bases. Germline values: CDR1 LGHDT, CDR2 YNNKEL (reference sequence). This CDR3 region has 15 residues. The V end lost 2 bases, the J end lost 6 bases, and 16 bases lay between the germline ends. As DNA, the CDR3 is TGTGCCAGCAGCCAAACCAGGGTCGAGGTTAAGACCCAGTACTTC. Its translation: CASSQTRVEVKTQYF.

This clonotype was observed once. The rearrangement uses TRBV2 and TRBJ1-2, with D unclear. The length of the CDR3 is 14 residues. Per the germline V gene, CDR1 is SNHLY and CDR2 is FYNNEI. Trimming removed 7 bases at V and 0 bases at J, with 12 bases between. The CDR3 sequence is CASTTDVANYGYTF. DNA for the CDR3: TGTGCCAGCACAACGGACGTAGCTAACTATGGCTACACCTTC.

The chain couples TRBV29-1 to TRBJ1-6, with 8 bases identical to TRBD1. Losses at the gene ends were 6 bases for V and 6 bases for J; bases not matched to a gene: 7. CDR3 length: 14 residues. CDR1 SQVTM and CDR2 ANQGSEA come from the germline V gene. CDR3 in DNA: TGCAGCGTATCACAGGGGGGTGGTAATTCACCCCTCCACTTT. Translating gives CSVSQGGGNSPLHF.

For the CDR3, the DNA is TGTGCCATCAGTGAGTCTCGCGCTAGCGGGAGTGAAGAGCAGTACTTC. Its translation is CAISESRASGSEEQYF. The gene calls are TRBV10-3 and TRBJ2-5; 10 bases match TRBD2. The V segment lost 0 bases and the J segment 11 bases; nucleotides outside the gene matches: 12. The CDR3 consists of 16 residues. Per the germline V gene, CDR1 is ENHRY and CDR2 is SYGVKD.